This record looks at one TCR beta chain sequence and its context. The source of the sample is a study of cytomegalovirus exposure and HLA in healthy donors. The CDR3 is 13 residues long. Per germline, CDR1 WNHNN and CDR2 SYGVQD (reference sequence). Trimming left V 2 bases short and J 6 bases short, with 11 bases between. It was with 60 Vbeta and 13 Jbeta primers that the PCR ran. Some clones are missing from TCRdb's copy, which holds only in-frame ones; the method was immunoSEQ multiplex PCR. The sample consists of tens of thousands of clones, 73% of them appearing once. The specimen was PBMCs. J is TRBJ2-7 and V is TRBV10-1; weak D call: TRBD2 (6 bases). The clonotype originates from a man aged 50 to 59 in good health and CMV-seronegative. Here the CDR3 DNA reads TGCGCCAGCAGTGAGGTAAAGGGAGGCGAGCAGTACTTC. Encoded protein: CASSEVKGGEQYF.